What follows describes a single TCR beta chain. The data belong to a study of blood T cell repertoires in COVID-19. Clones were sequenced by immunoSEQ multiplex PCR, and TCRdb holds only the in-frame ones, with some missing. In the table there are approximately 300,000 clones, about 88% of which are singletons. Resolution of symptoms, clearance, or two negative PCRs was present in recovered Cohort 3 donors. The TCR was taken from a man aged 55-75 years who had recovered from COVID-19. Sequenced input: PBMCs or T cells enriched from blood (not recorded which).

The CDR3 nucleotides read TGTGCCACCTTCCCTTACCGGGACAGGCAGTACTTC. This encodes CATFPYRDRQYF. The chain has TRBV24-1 and TRBJ2-7, with 7 bases lining up with TRBD1. Germline values: CDR1 KGHDR, CDR2 SFDVKD. There are 12 residues in the CDR3. V dropped 9 bases and J dropped 9; count of bases not matched to a gene: 10.